This TCR beta chain was captured in a study of blood T cells in healthy people across ages. Whole-study findings and limits: Older age coincided with a roughly linear decline in TCR beta diversity per million T cells. CMV status of donors was not determined, possibly confounding expanded clonotype changes.

Trimming stripped 0 bases from V and 2 bases from J, with 8 bases between. There are 14 residues in the CDR3. As to this clonotype: Its cognate antigen is unknown.

Primers used in a second PCR of about 7 to 12 cycles were a sample-barcoded 5' primer and a J-beta primer mix. TCRdb passed the 5' RACE reads through MiXCR, listing each CDR3 protein once. This sample has approximately 1,000,000 distinct CDR3 sequences, with more than 40% found just once. The chain carries TRBV12-3 or TRBV12-4 and TRBJ2-7; D is unclear. Sequenced: blood. This TCR was sampled from an older woman in good health. The CDR3 loop reads CASSLALVPYEQYF. The CDR3 nucleotides read TGTGCCAGCAGTTTAGCGCTGGTCCCCTACGAGCAGTACTTC.